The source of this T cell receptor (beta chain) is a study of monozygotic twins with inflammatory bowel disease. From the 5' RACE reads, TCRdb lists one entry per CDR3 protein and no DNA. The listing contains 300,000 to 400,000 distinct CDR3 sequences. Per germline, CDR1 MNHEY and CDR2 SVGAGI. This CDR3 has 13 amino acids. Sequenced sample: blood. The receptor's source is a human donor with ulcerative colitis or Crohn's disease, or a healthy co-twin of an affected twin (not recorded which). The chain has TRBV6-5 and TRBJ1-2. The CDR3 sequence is CASSPGDYYGYTF.